The rows below give T cell receptor beta chains drawn from one sample of a study of blood T cell repertoires in COVID-19. The method was immunoSEQ multiplex PCR; TCRdb's version includes in-frame clones alone and lacks a portion of them. The table records around 170,000 clones, 74% of them present only once. Input material: peripheral blood. Receptors were obtained from a woman aged 80 or older with acute or convalescent COVID-19. CDR3s include the opening cysteine and the closing phenylalanine or tryptophan. Each record gives: V gene, CDR3 protein.

TRBV2 | CASKAVNTGELFF
TRBV10-3 | CAISASTGDGELFF
TRBV7-7 | CASSLVGGLSSYNEQFF
TRBV2 | CASSRGPEQYF
TRBV20-1 | CSASPAGGYEQYF
TRBV2 | CASSAANTGELFF
TRBV28 | CASSGGPGGQGVSPLHF
TRBV7-2 | CASSLNAGREQYF
TRBV16 | CASSQGRAPNQPQHF
TRBV28 | CASSPPRDSYGYTF
TRBV5-1 | CASSVQETQYF
TRBV30 | CAWIPGGRTYNEQFF
TRBV6-5 | CASSLSGTLPGEQFF
TRBV30 | CAWTRTGVQETQYF
TRBV2 | CASHQGEGNTIYF
TRBV5-4 | CASSLRQGPNEKLFF
TRBV10-3 | CAISDTGADTEAFF
TRBV28 | CASSLVPGEEKLFF
TRBV6-5 | CASSYAGLAVYEQYF
TRBV28 | CATTNPGSGANVLTF
TRBV3-1/TRBV3-2 | CASSRTEQETQYF
TRBV7-3 | CASSPPWGSESGANVLTF
TRBV6-1 | CASSEAPLADTQYF
TRBV6-5 | CASRVQAFTNEKLFF
TRBV28 | CASSLVRGEQYF
TRBV2 | CACPGNNDEQYF
TRBV6-2/TRBV6-3 | CASSPFFVYGQGSYGYTF
TRBV5-4 | CASSLRVAGALDTQYF
TRBV27 | CASSFGRAPGANVLTF
TRBV19 | CASTIHGGDRSYIQYF
TRBV5-1 | CASSSLAGGPETQYF
TRBV10-2 | CASSRGGGWNEQFF
TRBV29-1 | CSVGTGARGTIYF
TRBV30 | CAWSRQGSETQYF
TRBV6-6 | CASIRRGGLAGLSTDTQYF
TRBV7-3 | CASSRLTGDTQYF
TRBV19 | CASSIMGGQPQHF
TRBV14 | CASSQGLTPYNEQFF
TRBV4-1 | CASSQSTSSGNTIYF
TRBV6-2/TRBV6-3 | CASSVRERYNEQFF
TRBV5-1 | CASSLGGVEAFF
TRBV4-3 | CASSPRSSYNEQFF
TRBV5-1 | CASSLDSAQNQPQHF
TRBV7-2 | CASSNQGSLHNSPLHF
TRBV28 | CASSFEQVGGYTF
TRBV19 | CASSPGTVSSYEQYF
TRBV24-1 | CATSDHRVQGNQPQHF
TRBV29-1 | CSEYRNYGYTF
TRBV28 | CASSMGLVSYNEQFF
TRBV4-1 | CASSQPTGSETQYF